Presented here are 30 T cell receptor beta chains from one specimen sequenced in a study of blood T cells in healthy people across ages. The second PCR ran roughly 6 to 12 cycles with a sample-barcoded 5' primer and J-beta primers. Each CDR3 protein gets one entry after TCRdb re-called the 5' RACE reads with MiXCR. Among approximately 680,000 distinct CDR3 sequences listed, about 30% were seen once. Sequences were obtained from blood. The origin of the receptors is a woman older than 75 in good health.

This clonotype was recorded at least ten times. The chain employs TRBV28 and TRBJ2-4, with 9 bases identical to TRBD1. With V trimmed by 8 bases and J by 4 bases, 3 bases remained unmatched. The CDR3 runs to 13 residues. Germline CDR1 is MDHEN and CDR2 is SYDVKM. The CDR3 loop reads CASSDRGKNIQYF. CDR3 DNA sequence: TGTGCCAGCTCGGACAGGGGTAAAAACATTCAGTACTTC.

The CDR3 loop reads CANPGTGSRETQYF. DNA for the CDR3: TGTGCCAATCCCGGGACAGGGTCCCGAGAGACCCAGTACTTC. This sequence joins TRBV28 and TRBJ2-5, with TRBD1 matching 9 bases. J lost 4 bases, V lost 10 bases, and 10 bases had no gene match. The CDR3 length is 14 residues. The germline gives CDR1 MDHEN, CDR2 SYDVKM. Together with reference TRBV28 and TRBJ2-5, the CDR3 gives the full variable domain: DVKVTQSSRYLVKRTGEKVFLECVQDMDHENMFWYRQDPGLGLRLIYFSYDVKMKEKGDIPEGYSVSREKKERFSLILESASTNQTSMYLCANPGTGSRETQYFGPGTRLLVL.

This clonotype occurred many times. The chain employs TRBV9 and TRBJ1-6, with unresolved D. CDR3 length: 14 residues. Trimming left V 0 bases short and J 6 bases short, with 7 bases between. Germline lookup yields CDR1 SGDLS and CDR2 YYNGEE. The CDR3 region has the DNA TGTGCCAGCAGCGTAGGGGAGCTTAATTCACCCCTCCACTTT. It yields the protein CASSVGELNSPLHF. The full variable domain, completed using reference TRBV9 and TRBJ1-6, is DSGVTQTPKHLITATGQRVTLRCSPRSGDLSVYWYQQSLDQGLQFLIQYYNGEERAKGNILERFSAQQFPDLHSELNLSSLELGDSALYFCASSVGELNSPLHFGNGTRLTVT.

This sequence joins TRBV5-1 and TRBJ2-5; 11 nucleotides align to TRBD1. J was trimmed by 3 bases and V by 5 bases; bases with no gene match: 9. CDR3 size: 16 residues. Germline CDR1 is SGHRS and CDR2 is YFSETQ. The CDR3 reads CASSTARGQGEETQYF. The CDR3, as DNA: TGCGCCAGCAGTACTGCACGGGGACAGGGGGAAGAGACCCAGTACTTC.

This clonotype was seen ten or more times. The rearrangement links TRBV2 to TRBJ2-7, with D possibly being TRBD1 (5 bases). The CDR3 consists of 11 residues. The V and J ends lost 7 bases and 5 bases respectively, with 9 bases between them. The germline gives CDR1 SNHLY, CDR2 FYNNEI. CDR3 amino acids: CASTRAHEQYF. CDR3 DNA: TGTGCCAGCACCAGGGCACACGAGCAGTACTTC.

Comments on this clonotype: Its ends do not fully match the called genes, so a read error is possible. The chain links TRBV12-3 or TRBV12-4 to TRBJ2-3, with 7 bases lining up with TRBD1. The CDR3 has 15 residues. CDR3 sequence (DNA): TGTGCCAGCAGTTCCTCCCGGGACAGCGCAGATGCGCAGTATTTT. Protein product: CASSSSRDSADAQYF.

This clonotype has at least ten counts. The rearrangement uses TRBV20-1 and TRBJ2-3; D ambiguous. Between the trimmed V and J ends, which lost 0 bases and 4 bases, there was a span of 5 bases. The CDR3 consists of 12 residues. CDR1 is DFQATT, CDR2 SNEGSKA, per germline (reference sequence). The CDR3: CSARDRADTQYF. CDR3 sequence (DNA): TGCAGTGCTAGAGATCGGGCAGATACGCAGTATTTT.

This clonotype was counted many times. The chain couples TRBV10-3 to TRBJ2-1; 7 positions agree with TRBD1. J lost 3 bases, V lost 4 bases, and 6 bases had no gene match. The CDR3 is 15 residues long. Germline values: CDR1 ENHRY, CDR2 SYGVKD. The CDR3 loop reads CAISGLAGGYNEQFF. CDR3 sequence (DNA): TGTGCCATCAGTGGTTTGGCAGGGGGCTACAATGAGCAGTTCTTC.

This clonotype was found many times. This chain uses TRBV20-1 with TRBJ2-1; D may be TRBD1 or TRBD2 (5 bases each). The CDR3 has 13 residues. Germline V gene sequence: CDR1 DFQATT, CDR2 SNEGSKA (reference sequence). The V end was cut by 6 bases, the J end by 10 bases, with 19 bases between. CDR3 amino acids: CSAEGSPEIEQFF. The DNA of the CDR3 is TGCAGTGCCGAGGGGTCACCGGAGATCGAGCAGTTCTTC.

J is TRBJ1-2 and V is TRBV12-3 or TRBV12-4; TRBD1 matches at 7 bases. This CDR3 comprises 16 residues. With V trimmed by 0 bases and J by 8 bases, 12 bases remained unmatched. The CDR3 sequence: CASSLAGQYESGGYTF. In DNA form, the CDR3 reads TGTGCCAGCAGTTTAGCGGGACAGTATGAGTCGGGCGGCTACACCTTC.

The gene calls are TRBV18 and TRBJ2-2; D gene unclear. Germline CDR1 KGHSH, CDR2 LQKENI. V shed 3 bases and J shed 0 bases, with 8 bases lying between them. CDR3 length: 15 residues. The CDR3 protein is CASSPSLPNTGELFF. The CDR3 DNA reads TGTGCCAGCTCACCCTCACTCCCGAACACCGGGGAGCTGTTTTTT.

This clonotype was found once. This clone may be a read error of a much larger clone one base away. The chain has TRBV6-6 and TRBJ2-7; perhaps TRBD2 as D (6 bases). The CDR3 covers 13 residues. CDR1 and CDR2 from the germline V gene are MNHNY and SVGAGI (reference sequence). The CDR3 here is CTITRGLAYEQYF. In nucleotides, the CDR3 is TGTACCATCACGCGGGGTCTCGCCTACGAGCAGTACTTC.

This clonotype was picked up many times. The chain has TRBV7-9 and TRBJ2-5; tentatively, D is TRBD2 (5 bases). The germline CDR1 and CDR2 sequences are SEHNR and FQNEAQ (reference sequence). This CDR3 comprises 14 residues. V was cut by 0 bases and J by 7 bases, with 12 bases left in between. The DNA for the CDR3 is TGTGCCAGCAGCTTAGCAACGGCACGGGGGACCCAGTACTTC. It encodes CASSLATARGTQYF.

This clonotype was observed many times. This chain links TRBV6-5 with TRBJ2-1; 9 nucleotides match TRBD2. Trimming removed 10 bases from V and 7 bases from J; junction bases left unmatched: 14. Germline values: CDR1 MNHEY, CDR2 SVGAGI. The CDR3 has 15 residues. The DNA of the CDR3 is TGTGCCACCGAGCGCGGCGGGGGGGCCGGGAATGAGCAGTTCTTC. This gives the protein CATERGGGAGNEQFF.

This clonotype was seen many times. The CDR3 loop reads CASSPRDRGSLPYNEQFF. The CDR3 DNA reads TGTGCCAGCAGCCCCCGGGACAGGGGTTCCCTGCCCTACAATGAGCAGTTCTTC. The genes are TRBV5-4 and TRBJ2-1, with 10 bases aligning to TRBD1. V dropped 4 bases and J dropped 2; count of bases not matched to a gene: 12. The CDR3 runs 18 residues. CDR1 SGHNT and CDR2 YYREEE come from the germline V gene (reference sequence). The complete variable domain, with remaining parts taken from reference TRBV5-4 and TRBJ2-1, reads ETGVTQSPTHLIKTRGQQVTLRCSSQSGHNTVSWYQQALGQGPQFIFQYYREEENGRGNFPPRFSGLQFPNYSSELNVNALELDDSALYLCASSPRDRGSLPYNEQFFGPGTRLTVL.

This clonotype was counted at least ten times. The chain carries TRBV6-5 and TRBJ2-1, with no clear D. V was clipped by 5 bases and J by 0 bases, with 11 bases between them. CDR1 is MNHEY and CDR2 is SVGAGI in the germline V gene. This CDR3 is built from 15 residues. The CDR3 is CASSNSRSSYNEQFF. CDR3 DNA sequence: TGTGCCAGCAGTAACAGTCGGAGCTCCTACAATGAGCAGTTCTTC.

A few counts support this clonotype. A much larger clone lies a single base off, so this may be a read error. The V and J genes are TRBV7-2 and TRBJ2-7; 10 bases are a match to TRBD2. V trimming: 1 base; J trimming: 7 bases; junction bases outside the gene matches: 10. Germline-derived CDR1 and CDR2 are SGHTA and FQGNSA. This CDR3 is 16 amino acids long. Here the CDR3 DNA reads TGTGCCAGCAGCTTAGGAGCGGGGGGGATATACAATGAGCAGTACTTC. Its protein is CASSLGAGGIYNEQYF. Drawing the rest from reference TRBV7-2 and TRBJ2-7, the complete variable domain is GAGVSQSPSNKVTEKGKDVELRCDPISGHTALYWYRQSLGQGLEFLIYFQGNSAPDKSGLPSDRFSAERTGGSVSTLTIQRTQQEDSAVYLCASSLGAGGIYNEQYFGPGTRLTVT.

J is TRBJ2-6 and V is TRBV5-6, with D possibly being TRBD2 (5 bases). Germline V gene sequence: CDR1 SGHDT, CDR2 YYEEEE. V lost 10 bases and J 0 bases, leaving 8 bases between the germline ends. This CDR3 comprises 13 residues. The CDR3 DNA sequence: TGTGCCGGGCGGGCCTCTGGGGCCAACGTCCTGACTTTC. It translates to CAGRASGANVLTF.

On this clonotype itself: This clone may be a read error of a much larger clone one base away. The chain combines TRBV4-2 with TRBJ1-5; 7 bases align to TRBD1. Germline loops: CDR1 LGHNA, CDR2 YNFKEQ. CDR3 length equals 16 residues. The DNA for the CDR3 is TGTGCCAGCAGCCAAGATCTCCGGGACAGAAATCGGCCCCAGCATTTT. Its translation: CASSQDLRDRNRPQHF.

The chain joins TRBV9 to TRBJ1-1, with D uncertain. The CDR3 length is 13 residues. Trimming left V 0 bases short and J 5 bases short, with 8 bases between. CDR1 SGDLS and CDR2 YYNGEE come from the germline V gene. The DNA of the CDR3 is TGTGCCAGCAGCGTAGGCAGGCGGACTGAAGCTTTCTTT. It is translated as CASSVGRRTEAFF.

Worth noting for this clonotype: A much larger clonotype is one base distant, so this may be a read error. The chain combines TRBV20-1 with TRBJ1-2, with no clear D. Germline V gene sequence: CDR1 DFQATT, CDR2 SNEGSKA (reference sequence). This CDR3 spans 18 amino acids. The CDR3 DNA sequence: TGCGGTGCTAGAGTCGCCGACGCGGGGAGGGCCAACTTGTATGGCTACACCTTC. Encoded protein: CGARVADAGRANLYGYTF.

The sample holds many counts of this clonotype. The CDR3 DNA reads TGTGCCAGCAGCTCAAACGCTGTTGAGCAGTTCTTC. It encodes CASSSNAVEQFF. V usage is TRBV11-2 and J usage is TRBJ2-1; D not resolved. V was pared by 4 bases and J by 9 bases, with 10 bases between. CDR1 and CDR2 from the germline V gene are SGHAT and FQNNGV. The CDR3 totals 12 residues.

The genes are TRBV5-1 and TRBJ1-2; D may be TRBD1 (5 bases). The CDR3 covers 15 residues. V was shortened by 0 bases and J by 4 bases, with 13 bases between the two germline ends. The germline gives CDR1 SGHRS, CDR2 YFSETQ. CDR3 in amino acids: CASSLAPGETYGYTF. CDR3 sequence (DNA): TGCGCCAGCAGCTTGGCCCCGGGGGAGACCTATGGCTACACCTTC.

The genes are TRBV5-1 and TRBJ2-7, with TRBD2 matching 11 bases. The V segment lost 4 bases and the J segment 3 bases; nucleotides outside the gene matches: 6. The CDR3 is 15 amino acids. Germline CDR1 is SGHRS and CDR2 is YFSETQ. The CDR3 sequence: CASSATSGGSYEQYF. CDR3 DNA: TGCGCCAGCAGCGCCACTAGCGGGGGCAGCTACGAGCAGTACTTC. Together with reference TRBV5-1 and TRBJ2-7, the CDR3 gives the full variable domain: KAGVTQTPRYLIKTRGQQVTLSCSPISGHRSVSWYQQTPGQGLQFLFEYFSETQRNKGNFPGRFSGRQFSNSRSEMNVSTLELGDSALYLCASSATSGGSYEQYFGPGTRLTVT.

This rearrangement joins TRBV7-9 to TRBJ2-3; 9 nucleotides agree with TRBD2. J lost 6 bases, V lost 1 base, and 5 bases had no gene match. This CDR3 has 15 amino acids. From germline, CDR1 is SEHNR and CDR2 FQNEAQ (reference sequence). Written as DNA, the CDR3 is TGTGCCAGCAGCTTAGGTAGCGGGAGTGGCGATACGCAGTATTTT. Protein sequence: CASSLGSGSGDTQYF.

This clonotype has more than one count but fewer than ten. A much larger clonotype is one base distant, so this may be a read error. CDR3 coding DNA: TGTGCCAGCGCAGGGGTTGGGCACAATGAGCAGTACTTC. Its translation is CASAGVGHNEQYF. V is TRBV7-6 and J is TRBJ2-5, with a possible D match to TRBD1 (6 bases). The germline V and J ends were trimmed by 8 bases and 11 bases, with 21 bases remaining between them. The germline V gene encodes CDR1 SGHVS and CDR2 FNYEAQ. This CDR3 has 13 amino acids.

The V gene is TRBV7-2, the J gene TRBJ2-5; D is unresolved. V was trimmed by 4 bases and J by 5 bases, leaving 20 bases between them. CDR3 length: 16 residues. Per the germline V gene, CDR1 is SGHTA and CDR2 is FQGNSA. CDR3 DNA: TGTGCCAGCAGCTCCACCGGCCTCTCCCACCGGGAGACCCAGTACTTC. This gives the protein CASSSTGLSHRETQYF.

This clonotype was observed at least ten times. The chain employs TRBV6-5 and TRBJ2-4; D is undetermined. Germline CDR1 MNHEY, CDR2 SVGAGI. The V end was cut by 0 bases, the J end by 3 bases, with 9 bases between. CDR3 length: 15 amino acids. The CDR3 sequence: CASSYSRQDKNIQYF. CDR3 in DNA: TGTGCCAGCAGTTACTCTAGGCAGGACAAAAACATTCAGTACTTC.

This clonotype was detected ten times or more. This rearrangement joins TRBV12-3 or TRBV12-4 to TRBJ1-5; D perhaps matches TRBD1 (6 bases). The germline V and J ends were trimmed by 6 bases and 4 bases, with 16 bases remaining between them. The length of the CDR3 is 15 residues. In nucleotides, the CDR3 is TGTGCCAGCAGCCAAACAGGGAGTTGGAATCAGCCCCAGCATTTT. It translates to CASSQTGSWNQPQHF.

Turning to this clonotype: With a much larger clone just one base away, this may be a read error. V is TRBV2 and J is TRBJ2-5; D ambiguous. CDR3 size: 13 residues. Germline V gene sequence: CDR1 SNHLY, CDR2 FYNNEI. This CDR3 reads CAIATGLYVTQCF. The CDR3 DNA is TGTGCCATCGCGACGGGCCTATATGTGACCCAGTGCTTC.